A selection of T cell receptor beta chains follows, all from one sample in a study of shared clonotypes between healthy human individuals. The method was immunoSEQ multiplex PCR; TCRdb's version includes in-frame clones alone and lacks a portion of them. The data contain over 800,000 clones, around 93% of them singletons. Sequenced: naive CD8+ T cells sorted from blood. The receptors were gathered from a man younger than 40 in good health. Both conserved end residues are part of each CDR3. Each record gives: V gene, J gene, CDR3 protein.

TRBV4-3	TRBJ2-7	CASSQDRSGSSYEQYF
TRBV19	TRBJ2-7	CASSIGGGGSYEQYF
TRBV4-2	TRBJ2-7	CASSQEDLGGAPNEQYF
TRBV28	TRBJ2-7	CASSSPPGTGPLSYEQYF
TRBV27	TRBJ2-7	CASSSRDRGNYEQYF
TRBV15	TRBJ2-5	CATSREPSGPQTQETQYF
TRBV27	TRBJ2-7	CASSLYGPDRGIYEQYF
TRBV6-1	TRBJ2-1	CASSAGTSGYYNEQFF
TRBV2	TRBJ2-7	CASTFVRSYEQYF
TRBV7-2	TRBJ2-7	CASSPVTVHYEQYF
TRBV7-9	TRBJ2-5	CASSKLAGKTETQYF
TRBV7-8	TRBJ2-5	CASSSTTGARLETQYF
TRBV4-1	TRBJ2-1	CASSQSEGPLSYNEQFF
TRBV7-9	TRBJ2-7	CASTLDREVYEQYF
TRBV9	TRBJ2-7	CASSGDEDEQYF
TRBV19	TRBJ2-1	CASMNSGYNEQFF
TRBV27	TRBJ2-1	CASSYTSGRAYNEQFF
TRBV4-1	TRBJ2-4	CASSQLQGVENIQYF
TRBV6-4	TRBJ2-1	CASRNWTSGRIGNEQFF
TRBV9	TRBJ2-7	CASSPGGGLYEQYF
TRBV5-6	TRBJ2-1	CASSSTDGGSYNEQFF
TRBV28	TRBJ2-7	CASTSGSSYEQYF
TRBV4-1	TRBJ2-6	CASSPQSRANVLTF
TRBV30	TRBJ2-7	CAWKGDRLFSEQYF
TRBV6-1	TRBJ2-3	CASSGGLAGNPFFDTQYF
TRBV18	TRBJ1-5	CASSVDRGGNQPQHF
TRBV29-1	TRBJ1-1	CSVEQGLSTEAFF
TRBV7-9	TRBJ2-1	CASSWDYSSYNEQFF
TRBV5-1	TRBJ1-2	CASSLVGQGTSGYTF
TRBV6-1	TRBJ2-5	CASSQRQGWGETQYF
TRBV15	TRBJ2-1	CATSSIAGRGGEQFF
TRBV28	TRBJ2-7	CASSEGLASLFTYEQYF
TRBV7-8	TRBJ2-1	CASSLARLALNNEQFF
TRBV7-2	TRBJ2-7	CASSHPGLYYEQYF
TRBV30	TRBJ2-3	CAWSVLATTDTQYF
TRBV6-5	TRBJ1-2	CASADRGITYTF
TRBV27	TRBJ2-1	CASSLSIVDRGFYNEQFF
TRBV7-6	TRBJ1-1	CASSPLPPGQGLGTEAFF
TRBV11-1	TRBJ1-2	CASSQKMDF
TRBV28	TRBJ2-2	CASRLGQGVEAGELFF
TRBV9	TRBJ2-5	CASSAQQGGAFETQYF
TRBV27	TRBJ2-3	CASSLDPIAGNTDTQYF
TRBV4-1	TRBJ1-4	CASSQARWDEKLFF
TRBV7-7	TRBJ2-3	CASSLVPGDTQYF
TRBV27	TRBJ2-3	CASSFRESTDTQYF
TRBV2	TRBJ2-5	CASSEPRRETQYF
TRBV5-1	TRBJ2-3	CASSPTGGRGDTQYF
TRBV7-8	TRBJ1-5	CASSLPGQPQHF
TRBV6-6	TRBJ1-1	CASSYAIRGLYTEAFF
TRBV10-3	TRBJ2-5	CAISNREGETQYF
TRBV19	TRBJ2-1	CASSLNRLSSYNEQFF
TRBV29-1	TRBJ2-1	CSAEQNEQFF
TRBV29-1	TRBJ1-1	CSYSARMNTEAFF
TRBV7-8	TRBJ2-7	CASSHPGYEQYF
TRBV5-6	TRBJ2-1	CASSLGLAGLPSEQFF
TRBV28	TRBJ2-1	CATYRGLAGYNEQFF
TRBV14	TRBJ1-4	CASSPGVNEKLFF
TRBV27	TRBJ2-3	CASRQTDTQYF
TRBV4-1	TRBJ1-1	CASSQSTPEDSKNTEAFF
TRBV7-8	TRBJ2-7	CASSLPGAYEQYF